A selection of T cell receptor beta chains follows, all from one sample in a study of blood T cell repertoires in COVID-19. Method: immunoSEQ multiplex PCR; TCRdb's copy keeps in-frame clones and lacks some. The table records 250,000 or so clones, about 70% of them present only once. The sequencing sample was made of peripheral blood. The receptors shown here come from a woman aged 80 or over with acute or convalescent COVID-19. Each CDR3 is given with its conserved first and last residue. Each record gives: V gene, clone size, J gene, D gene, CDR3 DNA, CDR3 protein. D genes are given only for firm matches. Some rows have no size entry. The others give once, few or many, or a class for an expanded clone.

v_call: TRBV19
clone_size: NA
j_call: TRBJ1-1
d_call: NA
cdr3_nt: TGTGCCAGTAGTTTCGCAGGGGTGGACAACACTGAAGCTTTCTTT
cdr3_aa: CASSFAGVDNTEAFF

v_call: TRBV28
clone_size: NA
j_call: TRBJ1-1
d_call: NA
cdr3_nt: TGTGCCAGCAGCCCCAGAGACAGGAACACTGAAGCTTTCTTT
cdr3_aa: CASSPRDRNTEAFF

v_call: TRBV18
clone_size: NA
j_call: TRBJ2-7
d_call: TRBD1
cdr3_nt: TGTGCCAGCTCATCCCAGGGGGCCTCCTACGAGCAGTACTTC
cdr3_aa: CASSSQGASYEQYF

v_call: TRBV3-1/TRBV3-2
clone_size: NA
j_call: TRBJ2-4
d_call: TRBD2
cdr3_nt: TGTGCCAGCAGCCAAGGGCTAGCGGGGGCCCGGTTCAACATTCAGTACTTC
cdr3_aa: CASSQGLAGARFNIQYF

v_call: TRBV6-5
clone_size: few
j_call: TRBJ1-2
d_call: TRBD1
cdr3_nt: TGTGCCAGCAGCCGTGGACAGGACTATGGCTACACCTTC
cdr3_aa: CASSRGQDYGYTF

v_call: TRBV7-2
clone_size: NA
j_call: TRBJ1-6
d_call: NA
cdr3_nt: TGTGCCAGCAGTTCCGGACAGAGAAATTCACCCCTCCACTTT
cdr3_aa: CASSSGQRNSPLHF

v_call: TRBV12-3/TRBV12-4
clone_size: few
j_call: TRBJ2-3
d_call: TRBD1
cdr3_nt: TGTGCCAGCAGGGAACAGGGGTTAGATACGCAGTATTTT
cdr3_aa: CASREQGLDTQYF

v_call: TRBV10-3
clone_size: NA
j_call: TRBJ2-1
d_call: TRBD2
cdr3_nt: TGTGCCACCGCTAACAGCGGGGCCTACAATGAGCAGTTCTTC
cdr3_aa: CATANSGAYNEQFF

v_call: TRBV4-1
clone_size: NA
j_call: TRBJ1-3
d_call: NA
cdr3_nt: TGCGCCAGCAGATCGACTGGGGGGATTAGTCACACCATATATTTT
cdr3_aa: CASRSTGGISHTIYF

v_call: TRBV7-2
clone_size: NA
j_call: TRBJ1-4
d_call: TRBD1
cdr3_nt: TGTGCCAGCAGCTTAGACGGGACAGCCGCGGAAAAACTGTTTTTT
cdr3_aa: CASSLDGTAAEKLFF

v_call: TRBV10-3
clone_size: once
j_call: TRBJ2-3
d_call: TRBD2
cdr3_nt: TGTGCCATCAGTGGGACTAGCGGCACAGATACGCAGTATTTT
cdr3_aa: CAISGTSGTDTQYF

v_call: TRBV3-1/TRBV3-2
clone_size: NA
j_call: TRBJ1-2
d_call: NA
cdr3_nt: TGTGCCAGCAGCCGCACGGACTATGGCTACACCTTC
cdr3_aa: CASSRTDYGYTF

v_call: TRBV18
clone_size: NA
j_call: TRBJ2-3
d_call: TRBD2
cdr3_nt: TGTGCCAGCTCACCAGCTTTGTTTAGCGGGAACACAGATACGCAGTATTTT
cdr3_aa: CASSPALFSGNTDTQYF

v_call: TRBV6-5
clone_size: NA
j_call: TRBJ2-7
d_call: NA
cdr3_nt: TGTGCCAGCACCCGCACTCGCGAGCAGTACTTC
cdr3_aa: CASTRTREQYF

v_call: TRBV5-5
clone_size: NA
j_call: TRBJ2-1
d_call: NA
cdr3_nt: TGTGCCAGCAGCTTGGTCGCGGGTAGCTCCTACAATGAGCAGTTCTTC
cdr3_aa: CASSLVAGSSYNEQFF

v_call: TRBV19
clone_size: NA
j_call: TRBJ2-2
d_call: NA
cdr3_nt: TGTGCCAGTAGTATTTCCGCTGAGAGGACCGGGGAGCTGTTTTTT
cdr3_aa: CASSISAERTGELFF

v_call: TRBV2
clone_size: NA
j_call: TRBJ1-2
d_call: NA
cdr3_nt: TGTGCCAGCCCTCTGGGCAGCCTCTATGGCTACACCTTC
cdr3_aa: CASPLGSLYGYTF

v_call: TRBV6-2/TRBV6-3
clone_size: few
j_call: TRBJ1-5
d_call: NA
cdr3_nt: TGTGCCAGCAGCTACTTAGGGGTTCAGCCCCAGCATTTT
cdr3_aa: CASSYLGVQPQHF

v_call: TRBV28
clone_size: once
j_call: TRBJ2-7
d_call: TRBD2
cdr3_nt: TGTGCCAGCAGTTTGCGGCGGACTAGCGGGGGGGCGGGCGAGCAGTACTTC
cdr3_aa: CASSLRRTSGGAGEQYF

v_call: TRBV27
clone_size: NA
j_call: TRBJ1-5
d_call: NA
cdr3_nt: TGTGCCAGCAGTTTCTCACAGAGCAATCAGCCCCAGCATTTT
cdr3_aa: CASSFSQSNQPQHF

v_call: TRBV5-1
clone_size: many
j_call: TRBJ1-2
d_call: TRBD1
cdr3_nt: TGCGCCAGCAGCTTGACAGGGGGTAGCTATGGCTACACCTTC
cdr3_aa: CASSLTGGSYGYTF

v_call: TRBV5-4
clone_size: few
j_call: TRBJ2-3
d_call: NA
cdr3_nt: TGTGCCAGCAGCTTGGCTTTTTCCCCAGGGAAAGATACGCAGTATTTT
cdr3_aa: CASSLAFSPGKDTQYF

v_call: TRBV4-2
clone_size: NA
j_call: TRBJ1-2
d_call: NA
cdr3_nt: TGTGCCAGCAGCCAAGATAGTACCCAACTCCCCTATGGCTACACCTTC
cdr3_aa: CASSQDSTQLPYGYTF

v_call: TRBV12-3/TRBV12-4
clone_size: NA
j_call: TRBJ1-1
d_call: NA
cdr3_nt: TGTGCCAGCAGTTTTGCGTGGGTAACAGTGACTTTCTTT
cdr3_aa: CASSFAWVTVTFF

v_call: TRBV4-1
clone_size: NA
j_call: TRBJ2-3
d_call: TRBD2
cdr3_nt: TGCGCCAGCAGCCAAGATCGAACTAGCGGGGGGGCTTACACAGATACGCAGTATTTT
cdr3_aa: CASSQDRTSGGAYTDTQYF

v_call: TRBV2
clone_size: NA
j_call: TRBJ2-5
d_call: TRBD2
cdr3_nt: TGTGCCAGTACGGCGGGGGGACGCCAAGAGACCCAGTACTTC
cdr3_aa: CASTAGGRQETQYF

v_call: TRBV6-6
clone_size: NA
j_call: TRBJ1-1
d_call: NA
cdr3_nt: TGTGCCAGCAGCCCTTGGAGGGATGGTGAAGCTTTCTTT
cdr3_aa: CASSPWRDGEAFF

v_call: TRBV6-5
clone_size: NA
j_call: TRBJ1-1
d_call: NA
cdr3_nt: TGTGCCAGCAGTAGCGGGGGAATCAACACTGAAGCTTTCTTT
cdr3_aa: CASSSGGINTEAFF

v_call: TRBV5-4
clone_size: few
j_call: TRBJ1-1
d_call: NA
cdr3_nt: TGTGCCAGCAGCTTGAACCCGGCGGGCACTGAAGCTTTCTTT
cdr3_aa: CASSLNPAGTEAFF

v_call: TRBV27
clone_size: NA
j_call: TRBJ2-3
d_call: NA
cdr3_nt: TGTGCCAGCGGTTTGCGGGGCGCAGATACGCAGTATTTT
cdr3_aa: CASGLRGADTQYF

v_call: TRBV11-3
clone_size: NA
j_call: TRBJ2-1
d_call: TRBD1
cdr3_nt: TGTGCCAGCAGCTGGGGACAGGGGGAGGATGAGCAGTTCTTC
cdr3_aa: CASSWGQGEDEQFF

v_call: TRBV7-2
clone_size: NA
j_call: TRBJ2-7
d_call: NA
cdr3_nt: TGTGCCAGCAGCCCCCACGCAGGGATTCGTACATCGGGCTACGAGCAGTACTTC
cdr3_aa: CASSPHAGIRTSGYEQYF

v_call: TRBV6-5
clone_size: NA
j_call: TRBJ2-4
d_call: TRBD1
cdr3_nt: TGTGCCAGCGGACAGGGCAACATTCAGTACTTC
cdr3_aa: CASGQGNIQYF

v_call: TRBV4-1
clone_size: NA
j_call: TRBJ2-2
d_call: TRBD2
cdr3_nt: TGCGCCAGCAGCCAAGCGGGGGGGCCTAACACCGGGGAGCTGTTTTTT
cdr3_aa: CASSQAGGPNTGELFF